One sample yielded the 20 T cell receptor beta chains listed below, sequenced in a study of cytomegalovirus exposure and HLA in healthy donors. In the PCR, 60 Vbeta and 13 Jbeta primers were used. Produced via immunoSEQ multiplex PCR; TCRdb's table is partial and in-frame only. The sample contains about 160,000 clones, 82% of which appear only once. The sample taken for sequencing was PBMCs. These receptor sequences come from a girl aged 2 to 10 in good health and CMV-seropositive.

This chain connects TRBV15 to TRBJ1-4, with no clear D. V dropped 4 bases and J dropped 8 bases, with 11 bases sitting between them. The CDR3 has 13 residues. The germline V gene has CDR1 LNHNV and CDR2 YYDKDF (reference sequence). The DNA for the CDR3 is TGTGCCACCAGCATTCAGAGGCGCGAAAAACTGTTTTTT. It translates to CATSIQRREKLFF.

This chain links TRBV29-1 with TRBJ2-1, with TRBD1 matching over 9 bases. The J segment lost 0 bases and the V segment lost 6 bases, leaving 6 bases of the junction unmatched. CDR3 length equals 15 residues. The germline gives CDR1 SQVTM, CDR2 ANQGSEA. CDR3 nucleotide sequence: TGCAGCGTGACCGGGACAGGGAGCTCCTACAATGAGCAGTTCTTC. Its translation: CSVTGTGSSYNEQFF.

V gene TRBV13 combines with J gene TRBJ2-7, with D unclear. The CDR3 has 13 residues. Germline V CDR1 and CDR2: PRHDT, FYEKMQ (reference sequence). The ends were cut back, 3 bases at V and 2 bases at J, with 8 bases in the middle. CDR3 region: CASSFRLTYEQYF. In DNA form, the CDR3 reads TGTGCCAGCAGCTTTCGACTCACCTACGAGCAGTACTTC.

J is TRBJ1-1 and V is TRBV7-2, with D hard to call. V was trimmed by 0 bases and J by 1 base, leaving 24 bases between them. This CDR3 has 20 residues. CDR1 and CDR2 (germline): SGHTA, FQGNSA. CDR3 nucleotides: TGTGCCAGCAGCTTAGCGCGGGAGGAGCTCAGAGGTTTAGAGAACACTGAAGCTTTCTTT. Protein sequence: CASSLAREELRGLENTEAFF.

To note about this clone: One end of the junction is discordant with germline, which a read error may explain. This chain connects TRBV4-1 to TRBJ2-7, with D possibly matching TRBD2 (5 bases). CDR1 and CDR2 from the germline V gene are MGHRA and YSYEKL. This CDR3 has 13 residues. CDR3 bases: TGCGCCAGCAGTCGATCCGGGGTGTGGCCCGCCTTTTTC. Translating it yields CASSRSGVWPAFF.

The rearrangement links TRBV28 to TRBJ2-7, with 8 bases identical to TRBD1. The CDR3 loop spans 13 amino acids. Per the germline V gene, CDR1 is MDHEN and CDR2 is SYDVKM. V lost 5 bases to trimming and J lost 4 bases; unmatched junction nucleotides: 4. CDR3 DNA: TGTGCCAGCAGTCCATGGACAGGGTACGAGCAGTACTTC. Its protein is CASSPWTGYEQYF. The variable domain in full, completed from reference TRBV28 and TRBJ2-7, reads DVKVTQSSRYLVKRTGEKVFLECVQDMDHENMFWYRQDPGLGLRLIYFSYDVKMKEKGDIPEGYSVSREKKERFSLILESASTNQTSMYLCASSPWTGYEQYFGPGTRLTVT.

The chain is built from TRBV10-1 and TRBJ2-3, with 8 bases identical to TRBD2. The V gene's germline CDR1 is WNHNN and CDR2 SYGVQD (reference sequence). This CDR3 spans 15 amino acids. Losses at the gene ends were 4 bases for V and 3 bases for J; bases not matched to a gene: 6. In DNA, the CDR3 is TGCGCCAGCAGTGCGGGTAGCGGGATAACAGATACGCAGTATTTT. It is translated as CASSAGSGITDTQYF.

Details on this clone: The same CDR3 can be traced to other DNA sequences in this sample. The chain recombines TRBV6-1 with TRBJ1-2, with 8 bases aligning to TRBD1. The CDR3 covers 17 residues. Germline trimming cut 3 bases from V and 6 bases from J; bases unmatched to any gene: 15. Looked up from germline, CDR1 is MNHNS and CDR2 is SASEGT. Here the CDR3 DNA reads TGTGCCAGCAGTGACTTTGTAAATTCCAGGGGGCTAAATGGCTACACCTTC. Its translation: CASSDFVNSRGLNGYTF.

The chain uses TRBV29-1 and TRBJ1-1, with a tentative D call TRBD1 (5 bases). Germline assignment: CDR1 SQVTM and CDR2 ANQGSEA. Deletions cut 8 bases from V and 5 bases from J, with 27 bases between. The CDR3 has 16 residues. CDR3 protein: CSFYLGRASTRTEAFF. The CDR3 nucleotides read TGCAGCTTCTACCTCGGCAGGGCCTCAACCCGGACTGAAGCTTTCTTT.

The chain combines TRBV18 with TRBJ2-5; D is ambiguous. The CDR3 is 14 residues long. V lost 3 bases and J lost 2, with 10 bases in between. Germline V gene lookup returns CDR1 KGHSH and CDR2 LQKENI. CDR3 amino acids: CASSPSLTQETQYF. In DNA form, the CDR3 reads TGTGCCAGCTCACCCTCCCTGACTCAAGAGACCCAGTACTTC.

V and J are TRBV7-8 and TRBJ2-7, with a tentative D call TRBD2 (6 bases). Germline lookup yields CDR1 SGHVS and CDR2 FQNEAQ. Trimming stripped 4 bases from V and 0 bases from J, with 10 bases between. The CDR3 is 14 residues long. This CDR3 is CASSSRRGSYEQYF. DNA of the CDR3: TGTGCCAGCAGCTCCCGGAGGGGCTCCTACGAGCAGTACTTC. Filled out from reference TRBV7-8 and TRBJ2-7, the complete variable domain reads GAGVSQSPRYKVAKRGQDVALRCDPISGHVSLFWYQQALGQGPEFLTYFQNEAQLDKSGLPSDRFFAERPEGSVSTLKIQRTQQEDSAVYLCASSSRRGSYEQYFGPGTRLTVT.

The chain uses TRBV4-1 and TRBJ2-7; 11 bases line up with TRBD2. The CDR3 spans 15 residues. V trimming: 3 bases; J trimming: 3 bases; junction bases outside the gene matches: 4. Germline CDR1 and CDR2: MGHRA and YSYEKL. CDR3 region: CASSQATSGDYEQYF. The CDR3 DNA follows: TGCGCCAGCAGCCAGGCGACTAGCGGGGACTACGAGCAGTACTTC.

V gene TRBV5-1 combines with J gene TRBJ2-7; the D gene is possibly TRBD1 (6 bases). There are 14 residues in the CDR3. Per the germline V gene, CDR1 is SGHRS and CDR2 is YFSETQ. V was clipped by 4 bases and J by 3 bases, with 14 bases between them. The CDR3 sequence is CASSLAGDNYEQYF. For the CDR3, the DNA is TGCGCCAGCAGCCTGGCAGGGGACAACTACGAGCAGTACTTC.

This clone showed up just once. The chain couples TRBV7-9 to TRBJ2-2, with D perhaps matching TRBD1 (6 bases). The V end lost 1 base, the J end lost 6 bases, and 6 bases lay between the germline ends. The germline V gene has CDR1 SEHNR and CDR2 FQNEAQ (reference sequence). The CDR3 is 13 amino acids. The CDR3, as DNA: TGTGCCAGCAGCTTAGAGGGGGCCGGGGAGCTGTTTTTT. Translation gives CASSLEGAGELFF.

The chain combines TRBV19 with TRBJ2-5, with TRBD1 identical over 10 bases. V lost 5 bases to trimming and J lost 5 bases; unmatched junction nucleotides: 8. The germline gives CDR1 LNHDA, CDR2 SQIVND (reference sequence). The CDR3 totals 15 residues. As DNA, the CDR3 is TGTGCCAGTAGTCTTGTGACAGGGGGCGTCGAGACCCAGTACTTC. Its protein is CASSLVTGGVETQYF.

This clone was detected once. The chain is built from TRBV6-5 and TRBJ1-4; maybe TRBD1 (5 bases). The ends were cut back, 6 bases at V and 8 bases at J, with 16 bases in the middle. CDR3 length: 14 residues. CDR1 and CDR2 (germline): MNHEY, SVGAGI. CDR3 in amino acids: CASRHDRQREKLFF. CDR3 bases: TGTGCCAGCAGACACGACAGACAAAGGGAAAAACTGTTTTTT.

CDR3 DNA sequence: TGTGCCGCGAAAAACAGGGGAAGGGGGACTGAAGCTTTCTTT. Translation gives CAAKNRGRGTEAFF. The chain recombines TRBV30 with TRBJ1-1; 7 nucleotides align to TRBD1. The CDR3 is made up of 14 amino acids. V dropped 8 bases and J dropped 5; count of bases not matched to a gene: 14. CDR1 and CDR2 from the germline V gene are GTSNPN and SVGIG (reference sequence).

V and J are TRBV9 and TRBJ1-1, with 9 bases identical to TRBD1. The CDR3 extends over 15 amino acids. From germline, CDR1 is SGDLS and CDR2 YYNGEE. The V gene end was trimmed by 3 bases and the J gene end by 3 bases; junction bases not matched to a gene: 6. CDR3 amino acids: CASSARTGVDTEAFF. The CDR3 DNA reads TGTGCCAGCAGCGCCAGGACAGGGGTTGACACTGAAGCTTTCTTT. The full variable domain, in which reference TRBV9 and TRBJ1-1 provide the parts outside the CDR3, is DSGVTQTPKHLITATGQRVTLRCSPRSGDLSVYWYQQSLDQGLQFLIQYYNGEERAKGNILERFSAQQFPDLHSELNLSSLELGDSALYFCASSARTGVDTEAFFGQGTRLTVV.

The rearrangement links TRBV5-1 to TRBJ2-1; D is uncertain. Germline loops: CDR1 SGHRS, CDR2 YFSETQ. Trimming removed 1 base at V and 8 bases at J, with 10 bases between. The CDR3 extends over 13 amino acids. CDR3 residues: CASSLMAEDEQFF. The CDR3, as DNA: TGCGCCAGCAGCTTGATGGCTGAGGATGAGCAGTTCTTC.

The chain couples TRBV5-1 to TRBJ2-7; 7 nucleotides agree with TRBD2. The CDR3 is 14 residues long. Per the germline V gene, CDR1 is SGHRS and CDR2 is YFSETQ. V shed 2 bases and J 4 bases; nucleotides not matched to a gene: 6. The CDR3 protein is CASSFREGPYEQYF. CDR3 sequence (DNA): TGCGCCAGCAGCTTCAGGGAGGGGCCTTACGAGCAGTACTTC.